This is a list of T cell receptor beta chains from one sample in a study of identical twins. One entry per CDR3 protein, called by TCRdb with MiXCR from the 5' RACE reads. This table holds about 550,000 distinct CDR3 sequences, approximately 20% found once. The data also belong to a second study, concerning yellow fever vaccine responses in identical twins.

The sequenced sample was CD4+ T cells sorted from blood. The receptors were sampled from a woman in her late teens or twenties in good health. Both conserved end residues are part of each CDR3. A D gene is named only where the DNA matches it firmly. Where a row states a size, it is once, few, many or the class of an expanded clone; other rows omit it.

v_gene	abundance	d_gene	j_gene	len	CDR3nt	CDR3aa
TRBV28	NA	TRBD2	TRBJ2-1	15	TGTGCCAGCAGTGTTTGGACTAGCGGGTCGGATGAGCAGTTCTTC	CASSVWTSGSDEQFF
TRBV7-9	few	NA	TRBJ1-1	14	TGTGCCAGCAGCCATTTCAACCTGAACACTGAAGCTTTCTTT	CASSHFNLNTEAFF
TRBV10-3	NA	TRBD2	TRBJ2-2	14	TGTGCCATCTCGGGAGGTTGGAACACCGGGGAGCTGTTTTTT	CAISGGWNTGELFF
TRBV27	few	NA	TRBJ1-1	15	TGTGCCAGCAGTTTAAAGGCAGGGATGAACACTGAAGCTTTCTTT	CASSLKAGMNTEAFF
TRBV2	NA	NA	TRBJ2-5	15	TGTGCCAGCAGTGAGATTGGGGCCTCCGGGGCGACCCAGTACTTC	CASSEIGASGATQYF
TRBV5-1	few	NA	TRBJ2-7	14	TGCGCCAGCAGCTTGGCGGAGGAAGGGTACGAGCAGTACTTC	CASSLAEEGYEQYF
TRBV20-1	NA	NA	TRBJ2-4	14	TGCAGTGCTAGCGAGCCAGGGGCCAAAAACATTCAGTACTTC	CSASEPGAKNIQYF
TRBV5-6	NA	NA	TRBJ1-6	16	TGTGCCAGCAGCCAAAGGACGGGAAGCTATAATTCACCCCTCCACTTT	CASSQRTGSYNSPLHF
TRBV12-3/TRBV12-4	NA	TRBD2	TRBJ2-5	18	TGTGCCAGCAGTTTAACCCTCCTAAGCGGGGTGGCCCAAGAGACCCAGTACTTC	CASSLTLLSGVAQETQYF
TRBV5-1	few	NA	TRBJ2-1	13	TGCGCCAGCAGCTTGGAAACCCGCAATGAGCAGTTCTTC	CASSLETRNEQFF
TRBV13	NA	NA	TRBJ2-1	17	TGTGCCAGCAGCTTAGGCGGTAGCTTAGCTCTCTACAATGAGCAGTTCTTC	CASSLGGSLALYNEQFF
TRBV3-1	few	TRBD1	TRBJ1-5	16	TGTGCCAGCAGCCAATACTCGGGACAGGGCAACCAGCCCCAGCATTTT	CASSQYSGQGNQPQHF
TRBV18	NA	TRBD1	TRBJ2-2	14	TGTGCCAGCTCACCGGGACAGGGGAACGGGGAGCTGTTTTTT	CASSPGQGNGELFF
TRBV24-1	few	NA	TRBJ2-2	15	TGTGCCACCAGTGATTTCCCGACAGCCACCGGGGAGCTGTTTTTT	CATSDFPTATGELFF
TRBV11-2	many	TRBD1	TRBJ2-1	16	TGTGCCAGCAGCTTAGATCCCGGGACAGGTAACAATGAGCAGTTCTTC	CASSLDPGTGNNEQFF
TRBV28	few	NA	TRBJ1-1	14	TGTGCCGTAGATTCTGGACCTCCTAAGACTGAAGCTTTCTTT	CAVDSGPPKTEAFF
TRBV10-1	few	NA	TRBJ2-1	15	TGCGCCAGCAGTGAGCCAGGGCTCCCCTACAATGAGCAGTTCTTC	CASSEPGLPYNEQFF
TRBV5-1	few	NA	TRBJ2-3	16	TGCGCCAGCAGCTTGGCCCCAGGGGCGAGCACAGATACGCAGTATTTT	CASSLAPGASTDTQYF
TRBV28	once	NA	TRBJ2-5	14	TGTGCCAGCAGTTTGGACCCGGGGAAGAAGACCCAGTACTTC	CASSLDPGKKTQYF
TRBV6-8	NA	NA	TRBJ2-1	19	TGTGCCAGCAGTTACTCGACCAGTTGGGGGGTCTCCTCCTACAATGAGCAGTTCTTC	CASSYSTSWGVSSYNEQFF
TRBV2	NA	NA	TRBJ2-3	17	TGTGCCAGCAGTGCGGGGGGCTGGCTCCTGAGCACAGATACGCAGTATTTT	CASSAGGWLLSTDTQYF
TRBV10-3	few	TRBD1	TRBJ2-3	15	TGTGCCATCACCGCCGGGACAGGGGACACAGATACGCAGTATTTT	CAITAGTGDTDTQYF
TRBV24-1	few	TRBD1	TRBJ2-2	15	TGTGCCACCAGGGGACAGGCGGGGAACACCGGGGAGCTGTTTTTT	CATRGQAGNTGELFF
TRBV20-1	NA	NA	TRBJ2-1	14	TGCAGTGCTCCCACTGGTTCCTCCTACAATGAGCAGTTCTTC	CSAPTGSSYNEQFF
TRBV12-3/TRBV12-4	NA	NA	TRBJ2-3	14	TGTGCCAGCAGCGCCAACAGGGTAGGAGATACGCAGTATTTT	CASSANRVGDTQYF
TRBV24-1	few	NA	TRBJ2-7	12	TGTGCCACCAGTGATGGGCGCTACGAGCAGTACTTC	CATSDGRYEQYF
TRBV20-1	few	TRBD2	TRBJ2-1	13	TGCAGTGCTAGAAAGATAGCGGGAGTCCAGCAGTTCTTC	CSARKIAGVQQFF
TRBV5-1	NA	NA	TRBJ2-1	16	TGCGCCAGCAGCTTGGAGGTCGCCAGCTCCTACAATGAGCAGTTCTTC	CASSLEVASSYNEQFF
TRBV20-1	NA	NA	TRBJ1-2	15	TGCAGTGCTATCAACTCCGACAGGATCAACTATGGCTACACCTTC	CSAINSDRINYGYTF
TRBV20-1	NA	NA	TRBJ2-1	11	TGCAGTGCTATGGGGTACAATGAGCAGTTCTTC	CSAMGYNEQFF
TRBV6-1	NA	NA	TRBJ2-3	14	TGTGCCAGCAGTGAAAGGGGGGCCATAGATACGCAGTATTTT	CASSERGAIDTQYF
TRBV10-2	many	TRBD2	TRBJ2-3	16	TGCGCCAGCACCCCAGGACTAGCGGGTTACACAGATACGCAGTATTTT	CASTPGLAGYTDTQYF
TRBV10-3	few	NA	TRBJ2-3	15	TGTGCCATCAGTGATAGTAATGGCCGCACAGATACGCAGTATTTT	CAISDSNGRTDTQYF
TRBV11-2	NA	TRBD2	TRBJ2-1	18	TGTGCCAGCAGCTTAGTTAGCCTAGCGGGAGTTATGTACAATGAGCAGTTCTTC	CASSLVSLAGVMYNEQFF
TRBV20-1	NA	NA	TRBJ2-5	13	TGCAGTGCTAGAGATATGGGGAAAGAGACCCAGTACTTC	CSARDMGKETQYF
TRBV4-2	few	NA	TRBJ2-5	14	TGTGCCAGCAGCCAAGTTGACATGCAAGAGACCCAGTACTTC	CASSQVDMQETQYF
TRBV12-3/TRBV12-4	few	NA	TRBJ2-3	15	TGTGCCAGCAGCCTAGGGGGGGGAAACACAGATACGCAGTATTTT	CASSLGGGNTDTQYF